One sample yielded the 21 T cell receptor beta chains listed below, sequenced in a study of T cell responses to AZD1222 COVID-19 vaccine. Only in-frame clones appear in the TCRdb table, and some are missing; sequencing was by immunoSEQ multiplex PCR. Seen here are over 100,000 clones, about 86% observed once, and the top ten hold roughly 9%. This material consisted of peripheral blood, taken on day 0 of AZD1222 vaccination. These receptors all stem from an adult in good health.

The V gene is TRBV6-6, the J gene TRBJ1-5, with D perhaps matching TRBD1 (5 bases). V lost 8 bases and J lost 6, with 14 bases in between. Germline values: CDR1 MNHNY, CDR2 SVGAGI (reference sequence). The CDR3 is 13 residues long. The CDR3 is CASAVAGGQPQHF. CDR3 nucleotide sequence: TGTGCCAGCGCGGTGGCCGGGGGTCAGCCCCAGCATTTT.

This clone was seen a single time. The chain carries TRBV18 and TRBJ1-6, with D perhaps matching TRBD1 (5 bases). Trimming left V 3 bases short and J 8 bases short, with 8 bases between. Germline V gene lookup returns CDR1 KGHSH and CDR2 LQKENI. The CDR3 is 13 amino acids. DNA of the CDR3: TGTGCCAGCTCACCGGGGGGTGATTCACCCCTCCACTTT. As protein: CASSPGGDSPLHF.

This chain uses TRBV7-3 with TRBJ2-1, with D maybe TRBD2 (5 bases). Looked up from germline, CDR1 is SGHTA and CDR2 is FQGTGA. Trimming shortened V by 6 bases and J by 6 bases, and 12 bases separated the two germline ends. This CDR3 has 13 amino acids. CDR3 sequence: CASSSTTSNEQFF. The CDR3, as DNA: TGTGCCAGCAGTTCCACCACTAGCAATGAGCAGTTCTTC.

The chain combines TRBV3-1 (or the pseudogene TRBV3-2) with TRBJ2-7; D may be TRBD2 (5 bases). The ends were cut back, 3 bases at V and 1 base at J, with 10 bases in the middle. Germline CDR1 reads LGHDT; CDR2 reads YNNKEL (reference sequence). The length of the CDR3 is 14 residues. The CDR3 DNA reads TGTGCCAGCAGCCAGAGGGCCGCTTCCTACGAGCAGTACTTC. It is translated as CASSQRAASYEQYF.

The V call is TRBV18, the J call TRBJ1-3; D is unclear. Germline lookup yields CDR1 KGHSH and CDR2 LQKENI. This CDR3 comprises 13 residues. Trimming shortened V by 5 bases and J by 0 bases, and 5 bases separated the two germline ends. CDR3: CASSRVSGNTIYF. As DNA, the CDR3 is TGTGCCAGCTCAAGAGTCTCTGGAAACACCATATATTTT.

DNA of the CDR3: TGTGCCAGCAGTTTGGGACTAGCGAATAGGGATGAGCAGTTCTTC. Amino acids: CASSLGLANRDEQFF. The V gene is TRBV7-6, the J gene TRBJ2-1, with 10 bases fitting TRBD2. The germline CDR1 and CDR2 sequences are SGHVS and FNYEAQ. With 6 bases clipped from V and 8 bases from J, the junction kept 10 bases outside the gene matches. The CDR3 is made up of 15 amino acids.

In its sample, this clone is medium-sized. The CDR3: CASSQTGVNQPQHF. Written as DNA, the CDR3 is TGTGCCAGCAGCCAAACAGGGGTCAATCAGCCCCAGCATTTT. The chain employs TRBV3-1 (or the pseudogene TRBV3-2) and TRBJ1-5, with 7 bases fitting TRBD1. The germline V gene encodes CDR1 LGHDT and CDR2 YNNKEL (reference sequence). Germline trimming cut 2 bases from V and 3 bases from J; bases unmatched to any gene: 1. CDR3 length: 14 amino acids.

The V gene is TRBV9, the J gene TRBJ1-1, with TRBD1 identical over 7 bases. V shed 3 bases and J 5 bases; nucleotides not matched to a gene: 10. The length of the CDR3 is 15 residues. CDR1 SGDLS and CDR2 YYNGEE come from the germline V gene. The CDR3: CASSAGLRGRTEAFF. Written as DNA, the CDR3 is TGTGCCAGCAGCGCAGGTTTAAGGGGGCGGACTGAAGCTTTCTTT.

CDR3 sequence reads: CASSDPRTRDYGYTF. The CDR3, as DNA: TGTGCCAGCAGTGACCCCCGGACAAGAGACTATGGCTACACCTTC. This chain connects TRBV6-1 to TRBJ1-2, with D perhaps TRBD1 (5 bases). The CDR3 runs to 15 residues. Germline V gene sequence: CDR1 MNHNS, CDR2 SASEGT. The V end lost 3 bases, the J end lost 3 bases, and 14 bases lay between the germline ends.

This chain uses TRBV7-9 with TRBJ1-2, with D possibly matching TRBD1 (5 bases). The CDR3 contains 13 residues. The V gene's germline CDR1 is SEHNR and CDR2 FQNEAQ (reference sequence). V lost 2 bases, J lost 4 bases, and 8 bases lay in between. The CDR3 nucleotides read TGTGCCAGCAGCTTACCCCAGGGCTATGGCTACACCTTC. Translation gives CASSLPQGYGYTF.

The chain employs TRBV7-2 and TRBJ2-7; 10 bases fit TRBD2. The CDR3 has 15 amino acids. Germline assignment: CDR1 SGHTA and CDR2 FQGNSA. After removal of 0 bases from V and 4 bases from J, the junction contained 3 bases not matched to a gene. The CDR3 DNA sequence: TGTGCCAGCAGCTTAGCCCTAGCGGGAGTTTACGAGCAGTACTTC. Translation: CASSLALAGVYEQYF.

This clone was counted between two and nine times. The CDR3 DNA follows: TGTGCCAGCAGCCAAGCCAGGGGCACCATGAACACTGAAGCTTTCTTT. The encoded protein is CASSQARGTMNTEAFF. V and J are TRBV3-1 (or the pseudogene TRBV3-2) and TRBJ1-1; maybe TRBD1 (6 bases). The germline V and J ends were trimmed by 1 base and 0 bases, with 12 bases remaining between them. Germline CDR1 LGHDT, CDR2 YNNKEL (reference sequence). This CDR3 is 16 amino acids long.

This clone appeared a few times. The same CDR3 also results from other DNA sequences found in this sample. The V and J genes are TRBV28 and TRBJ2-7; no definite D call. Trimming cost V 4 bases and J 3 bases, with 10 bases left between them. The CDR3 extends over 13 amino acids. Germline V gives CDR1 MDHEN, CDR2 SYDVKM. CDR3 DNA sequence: TGTGCCAGCAGTTATGGGCAGGACTACGAGCAGTACTTC. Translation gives CASSYGQDYEQYF.

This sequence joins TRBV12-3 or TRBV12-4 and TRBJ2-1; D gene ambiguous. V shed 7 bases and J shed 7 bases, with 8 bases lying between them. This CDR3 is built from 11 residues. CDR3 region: CASTPNNEQFF. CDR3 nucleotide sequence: TGTGCCAGCACCCCCAATAATGAGCAGTTCTTC.

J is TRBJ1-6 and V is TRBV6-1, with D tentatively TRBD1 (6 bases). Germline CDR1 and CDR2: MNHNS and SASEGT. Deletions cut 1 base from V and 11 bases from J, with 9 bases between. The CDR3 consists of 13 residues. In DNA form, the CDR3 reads TGTGCCAGCAGTGAAGGGAGGGGGACACCCCTCCACTTT. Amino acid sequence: CASSEGRGTPLHF.

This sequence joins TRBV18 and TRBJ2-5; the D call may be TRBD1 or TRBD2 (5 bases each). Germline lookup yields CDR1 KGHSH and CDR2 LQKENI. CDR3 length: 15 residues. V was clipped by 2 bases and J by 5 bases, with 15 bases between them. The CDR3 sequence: CASSPRGSVWETQYF. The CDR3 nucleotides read TGTGCCAGCTCACCAAGGGGTAGCGTGTGGGAGACCCAGTACTTC.

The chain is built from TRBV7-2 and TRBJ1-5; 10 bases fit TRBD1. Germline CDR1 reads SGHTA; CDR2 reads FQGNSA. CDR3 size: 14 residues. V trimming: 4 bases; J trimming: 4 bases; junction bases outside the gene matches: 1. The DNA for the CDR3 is TGTGCCAGCAGCTGGGGACAGGGGAATCAGCCCCAGCATTTT. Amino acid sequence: CASSWGQGNQPQHF.

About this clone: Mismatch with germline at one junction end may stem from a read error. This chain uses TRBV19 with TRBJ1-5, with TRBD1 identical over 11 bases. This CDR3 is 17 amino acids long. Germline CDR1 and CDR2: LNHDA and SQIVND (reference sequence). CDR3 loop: CASQISPRTGGNQPQHF. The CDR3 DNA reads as TGTGCCAGCCAAATATCTCCGAGGACAGGGGGCAACCAGCCCCAGCATTTT. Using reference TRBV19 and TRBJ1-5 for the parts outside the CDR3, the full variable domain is DGGITQSPKYLFRKEGQNVTLSCEQNLNHDAMYWYRQDPGQGLRLIYYSQIVNDFQKGDIAEGYSVSREKKESFPLTVTSAQKNPTAFYLCASQISPRTGGNQPQHFGDGTRLSIL.

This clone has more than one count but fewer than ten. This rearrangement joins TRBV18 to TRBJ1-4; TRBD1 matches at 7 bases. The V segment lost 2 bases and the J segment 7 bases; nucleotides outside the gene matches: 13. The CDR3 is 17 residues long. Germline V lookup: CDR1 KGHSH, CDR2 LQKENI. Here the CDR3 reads CASSPREGGQGGEKLFF. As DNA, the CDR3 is TGTGCCAGCTCACCAAGGGAAGGCGGCCAGGGGGGTGAAAAACTGTTTTTT.

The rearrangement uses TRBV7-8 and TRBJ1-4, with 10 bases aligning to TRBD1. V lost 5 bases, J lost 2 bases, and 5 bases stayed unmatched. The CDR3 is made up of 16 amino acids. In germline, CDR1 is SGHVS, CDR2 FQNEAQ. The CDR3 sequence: CASSTRQGATNEKLFF. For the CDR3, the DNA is TGTGCCAGCAGCACCCGACAGGGGGCTACTAATGAAAAACTGTTTTTT.

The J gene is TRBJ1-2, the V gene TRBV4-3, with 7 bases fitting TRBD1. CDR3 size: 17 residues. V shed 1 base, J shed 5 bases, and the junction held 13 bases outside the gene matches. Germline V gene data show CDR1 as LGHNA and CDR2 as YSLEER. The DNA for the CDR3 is TGCGCCAGCAGCCAAGTGCCGTGGCAGGGGGAAGGGTATGGCTACACCTTC. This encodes CASSQVPWQGEGYGYTF.